One and the same sample provided the 8 T cell receptor beta chains below, sequenced in a study of technical replicates of blood from several donors. The table came from immunoSEQ multiplex PCR; TCRdb's copy has only in-frame clones and leaves some out. The data contain approximately 97,000 clones, 95% to 97% of them seen just once; the ten biggest clones take up roughly 0.35%. Sequenced input: T cells isolated from PBMCs. The receptors stem from a human donor in good health.

The chain uses TRBV6-5 and TRBJ2-7; D is perhaps TRBD1 (5 bases). Trimming shortened V by 5 bases and J by 5 bases, and 10 bases separated the two germline ends. There are 12 residues in the CDR3. Looked up from germline, CDR1 is MNHEY and CDR2 is SVGAGI. CDR3 sequence (DNA): TGTGCCAGCAGTCATCAGGGAAACGAGCAGTACTTC. As protein: CASSHQGNEQYF.

This chain uses TRBV30 with TRBJ1-4, with D perhaps matching TRBD1 (5 bases). This CDR3 contains 15 residues. The germline V gene encodes CDR1 GTSNPN and CDR2 SVGIG (reference sequence). V lost 2 bases and J lost 3, with 13 bases in between. CDR3 nucleotide sequence: TGTGCCTGGAGTCTGGGGACTTCGGCTAATGAAAAACTGTTTTTT. As protein: CAWSLGTSANEKLFF. Full variable domain (outside the CDR3, taken from reference TRBV30 and TRBJ1-4): SQTIHQWPATLVQPVGSPLSLECTVEGTSNPNLYWYRQAAGRGLQLLFYSVGIGQISSEVPQNLSASRPQDRQFILSSKKLLLSDSGFYLCAWSLGTSANEKLFFGSGTQLSVL.

This clone has a single count. The V and J genes are TRBV11-2 and TRBJ1-1; D ambiguous. The CDR3 extends over 16 amino acids. Germline values: CDR1 SGHAT, CDR2 FQNNGV. V was trimmed by 6 bases and J by 1 base, leaving 18 bases between them. DNA for the CDR3: TGTGCCAGCAGTTTTATTGGGCCACACGGGAACACTGAAGCTTTCTTT. Protein product: CASSFIGPHGNTEAFF. Full variable domain (missing parts from reference TRBV11-2 and TRBJ1-1): EAGVAQSPRYKIIEKRQSVAFWCNPISGHATLYWYQQILGQGPKLLIQFQNNGVVDDSQLPKDRFSAERLKGVDSTLKIQPAKLEDSAVYLCASSFIGPHGNTEAFFGQGTRLTVV.

V usage is TRBV19 and J usage is TRBJ2-3, with 12 bases aligning to TRBD2. Germline-derived CDR1 and CDR2 are LNHDA and SQIVND (reference sequence). This CDR3 has 14 residues. V gave up 6 bases and J gave up 6 bases; unmatched junction bases: 4. The CDR3 DNA is TGTGCCAGTAGCCTAGCGGGAGGGGGGGATACGCAGTATTTT. This gives the protein CASSLAGGGDTQYF.

The chain carries TRBV19 and TRBJ2-1; 8 positions agree with TRBD2. Trimming cost V 4 bases and J 5 bases; bases outside gene matches: 10. This CDR3 has 16 amino acids. Germline values: CDR1 LNHDA, CDR2 SQIVND (reference sequence). Here the CDR3 reads CASSSDSGVLNNEQFF. CDR3 nucleotides: TGTGCCAGTAGTAGTGATAGCGGGGTCCTAAACAATGAGCAGTTCTTC.

The chain has TRBV18 and TRBJ1-2; 9 bases are a match to TRBD1. The CDR3 loop spans 13 amino acids. Germline lookup yields CDR1 KGHSH and CDR2 LQKENI. Losses at the gene ends were 3 bases for V and 4 bases for J; bases not matched to a gene: 0. DNA for the CDR3: TGTGCCAGCTCACCGACAGGGGGCTATGGCTACACCTTC. Amino acids: CASSPTGGYGYTF.

The chain uses TRBV2 and TRBJ2-3; 8 bases agree with TRBD2. CDR1 is SNHLY, CDR2 FYNNEI, per germline. With 8 bases clipped from V and 4 bases from J, the junction kept 23 bases outside the gene matches. This CDR3 spans 19 amino acids. The CDR3 DNA reads as TGTGCCAGCCGCGCGGGTTTCGGGAGGGCCCTCGTACGCCCAGATACGCAGTATTTT. It encodes CASRAGFGRALVRPDTQYF.

This clone was detected once. The rearrangement links TRBV6-4 to TRBJ1-1; D call uncertain. The CDR3 contains 13 residues. CDR1 MRHNA and CDR2 SNTAGT come from the germline V gene. V lost 4 bases to trimming and J lost 1 base, with 7 bases between them. The CDR3 DNA sequence: TGTGCCAGCAGTGTTGAGGAGAACACTGAAGCTTTCTTT. Its protein product is CASSVEENTEAFF.